This T cell receptor beta chain came from a study of breast tumors, draining lymph nodes, adjacent tissues. Study outcomes and limitations: Data only fit, rather than demonstrated, lymph node origin of most tumor T cells. Compared with lymph nodes, tumors were less diverse; compared with nontumor tissue, more. Data fit most tumor T cells coming from lymph node, expanding in tumor.

Looked up from germline, CDR1 is WSHSY and CDR2 is SAAADI. V lost 10 bases and J 3 bases, leaving 13 bases between the germline ends. This CDR3 contains 12 residues. Concerning this clonotype: Its antigen is unidentified.

TCRdb re-called the multiplex PCR reads with MiXCR, one entry per CDR3 protein. The data show about 46,000 distinct CDR3 sequences, more than 20% seen once. The rearrangement uses TRBV10-2 and TRBJ2-7; TRBD2 might be the D (5 bases). This TCR was sampled from a female donor with breast cancer. Some clones in this sample may be carry-over from other donors' samples. The sequencing sample was made of breast tumor tissue. The CDR3 DNA is TGCGCCACCACTCCCAGCGGCTACGAGCAGTACTTC. It is translated as CATTPSGYEQYF.